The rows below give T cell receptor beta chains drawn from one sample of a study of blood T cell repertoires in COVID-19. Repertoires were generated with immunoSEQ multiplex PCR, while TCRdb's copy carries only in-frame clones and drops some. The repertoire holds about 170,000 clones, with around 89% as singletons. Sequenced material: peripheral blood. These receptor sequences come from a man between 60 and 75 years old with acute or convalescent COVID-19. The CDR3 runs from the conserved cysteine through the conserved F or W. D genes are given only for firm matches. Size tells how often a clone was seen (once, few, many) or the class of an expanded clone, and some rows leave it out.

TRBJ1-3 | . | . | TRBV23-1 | CASSQSRGRGTFSGNTIYF | TGCGCCAGCAGTCAATCGCGGGGGAGGGGTACCTTTTCTGGAAACACCATATATTTT
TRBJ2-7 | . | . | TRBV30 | CAWSFFDRTGQYF | TGTGCCTGGAGTTTTTTCGACCGAACGGGGCAGTACTTC
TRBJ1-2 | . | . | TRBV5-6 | CASSLGREWEVDGYTF | TGTGCCAGCAGCTTGGGGAGGGAATGGGAGGTCGATGGCTACACCTTC
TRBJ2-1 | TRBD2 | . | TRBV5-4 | CASSSRTSGSSYNEQFF | TGTGCCAGCAGCTCCCGGACTAGCGGGAGTTCCTACAATGAGCAGTTCTTC
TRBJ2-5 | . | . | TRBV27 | CASSLYPDSQETQYF | TGTGCCAGCAGTTTGTACCCGGACTCCCAAGAGACCCAGTACTTC
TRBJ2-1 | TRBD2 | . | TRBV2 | CASSLLAGGGNEQFF | TGTGCCAGCAGCCTACTAGCGGGAGGTGGCAATGAGCAGTTCTTC
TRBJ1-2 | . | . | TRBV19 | CASSIRGDGYTF | TGTGCCAGTAGTATCAGGGGCGATGGCTACACCTTC
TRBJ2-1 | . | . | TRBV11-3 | CASSRTIDNYNEQFF | TGTGCCAGCAGCCGAACGATTGACAATTACAATGAGCAGTTCTTC
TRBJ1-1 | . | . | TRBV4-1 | CASSQDHSEGTTEAFF | TGCGCCAGCAGCCAAGATCATAGCGAGGGTACCACTGAAGCTTTCTTT
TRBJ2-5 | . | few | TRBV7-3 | CASSLGHQETQYF | TGTGCCAGCAGCTTAGGGCATCAAGAGACCCAGTACTTC
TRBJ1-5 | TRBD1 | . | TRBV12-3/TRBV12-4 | CASSSTGEQPQHF | TGTGCCAGCAGTTCGACAGGGGAACAGCCCCAGCATTTT
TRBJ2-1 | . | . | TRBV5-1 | CASSQDHEQFF | TGCGCCAGCAGTCAGGATCATGAGCAGTTCTTC
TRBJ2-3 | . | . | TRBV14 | CASSQADTQYF | TGTGCCAGCAGCCAAGCTGATACGCAGTATTTT
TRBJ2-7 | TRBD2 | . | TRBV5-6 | CASSLLGEGSIYEQYF | TGTGCCAGCAGCTTGTTGGGGGAGGGATCAATCTACGAGCAGTACTTC
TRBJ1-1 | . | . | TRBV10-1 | CASSEATGSAGTEAFF | TGCGCCAGCAGTGAGGCTACGGGATCTGCGGGCACTGAAGCTTTCTTT
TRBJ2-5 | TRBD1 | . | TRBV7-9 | CASSPPLDREETQYF | TGTGCCAGCAGCCCTCCTCTGGACAGGGAAGAGACCCAGTACTTC
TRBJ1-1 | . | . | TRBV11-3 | CASSLDGGEAFF | TGTGCCAGCAGCTTAGATGGGGGGGAAGCTTTCTTT
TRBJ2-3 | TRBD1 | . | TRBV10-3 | CAIRGQGQTASTDTQYF | TGTGCCATCAGAGGACAGGGGCAGACCGCTAGCACAGATACGCAGTATTTT
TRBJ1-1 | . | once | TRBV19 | CASSISRSPNTEAFF | TGTGCCAGTAGTATTTCCAGGTCACCGAACACTGAAGCTTTCTTT
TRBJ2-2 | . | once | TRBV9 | CASSVVTDTGELFF | TGTGCCAGCAGCGTAGTGACAGACACCGGGGAGCTGTTTTTT
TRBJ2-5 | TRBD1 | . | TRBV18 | CASSPPTGTETQYF | TGTGCCAGCTCACCTCCGACAGGGACAGAGACCCAGTACTTC
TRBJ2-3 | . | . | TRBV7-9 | CASSYNPTDTQYF | TGTGCCAGCAGCTACAACCCCACAGATACGCAGTATTTT
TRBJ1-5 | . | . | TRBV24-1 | CATSRGRGNQPQHF | TGTGCCACCAGCAGGGGCAGGGGCAATCAGCCCCAGCATTTT
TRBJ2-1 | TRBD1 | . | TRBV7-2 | CASSFQTGAYNEQFF | TGTGCCAGCAGCTTTCAAACAGGGGCCTACAATGAGCAGTTCTTC
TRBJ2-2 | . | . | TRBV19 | CASSIVVGTGELFF | TGTGCCAGTAGTATAGTCGTCGGCACCGGGGAGCTGTTTTTT
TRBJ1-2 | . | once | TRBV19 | CASSIQWGANYGYTF | TGTGCCAGTAGTATCCAATGGGGGGCTAACTATGGCTACACCTTC
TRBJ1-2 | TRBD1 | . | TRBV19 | CASSTGRQGVYTF | TGTGCCAGTAGTACGGGCCGACAGGGCGTCTACACCTTC
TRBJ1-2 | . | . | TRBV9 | CASSEQGWGYGYTF | TGTGCCAGCAGCGAACAGGGATGGGGCTATGGCTACACCTTC
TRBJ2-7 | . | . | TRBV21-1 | CASSIRGQTYEQYF | TGTGCCAGCAGCATCCGGGGACAGACCTACGAGCAGTACTTC